This TCR beta chain was sequenced in a study of shared clonotypes between healthy human individuals. About the study: A couple of women and a few men aged 18 to 49 made up the donors.

TCRdb keeps only in-frame clones here, not all; method: immunoSEQ multiplex PCR. The data show some 2,100,000 clones, roughly 95% seen once. Germline V CDR1 and CDR2: SNHLY, FYNNEI. The V and J ends lost 11 bases and 6 bases respectively, with 19 bases between them. CDR3 size: 13 residues. The sample consisted of naive CD4+ T cells sorted from blood. This sample's subset: CD45RA+ positively selected. The TCR comes from a man younger than 35 in good health. The chain has TRBV2 and TRBJ1-2; D is perhaps TRBD1 (5 bases). CDR3 in amino acids: CASRKGQGHGYTF. CDR3 sequence (DNA): TGTGCCTCAAGAAAAGGGCAGGGCCATGGCTACACCTTC.